Below, 9 T cell receptor beta chains from the same sample are listed, as sequenced in a study of low-dose radiotherapy and immunotherapy resistance in tumors (dated by TCRdb to the early 2020s). Superscript III and a set of TRAV- and TRBV-specific primers were used to synthesize first-strand cDNA, so that both TCRalpha and TCRbeta chains were covered. TCRs were amplified for around 20 PCR cycles with Phusion, using a constant-region primer paired with the adapter attached to the V primers. The raw public reads went through TCRdb reprocessing: fastp at Q25, MiXCR clone calling, in-frame beta chains kept. Each CDR3 protein appears once, grouped with its most common genes and DNA. The sample data list some 15,000 distinct CDR3 sequences, and approximately 50% of these were observed just once. The top ten hold 3.5% to 4.5% of the sample. The receptors derive from a human donor with advanced metastatic prostate, ovarian, gallbladder or colorectal cancer (not recorded which). This table probably holds off-target reads from a library built for another chain.

V gene TRBV6-6 combines with J gene TRBJ2-1; 8 nucleotides line up with TRBD2. Trimming removed 4 bases from V and 5 bases from J; junction bases left unmatched: 7. Germline CDR1 MNHNY, CDR2 SVGAGI (reference sequence). The CDR3 loop spans 15 amino acids. The CDR3 DNA is TGTGCCAGCAGTTCACACCGGGGGGGCAACAATGAGCAGTTCTTC. This translates into CASSSHRGGNNEQFF.

The chain carries TRBV28 and TRBJ1-2; D is unclear. The germline CDR1 and CDR2 sequences are MDHEN and SYDVKM. Trimming took 4 bases from V and 4 from J, leaving 7 bases between them. This CDR3 has 12 amino acids. The CDR3, as DNA: TGTGCCAGCAGTTCCGTCCCCTATGGCTACACCTTC. It yields the protein CASSSVPYGYTF.

The V and J genes are TRBV4-1 and TRBJ2-5, with 7 bases that match TRBD2. The germline V gene has CDR1 MGHRA and CDR2 YSYEKL. V lost 1 base and J lost 5; bases outside the gene matches: 4. This CDR3 region has 14 residues. CDR3 sequence reads: CASSQVAGEETQYF. Written as DNA, the CDR3 is TGCGCCAGCAGCCAAGTTGCGGGGGAGGAGACCCAGTACTTC.

The gene calls are TRBV19 and TRBJ1-5, with D possibly being TRBD1 (5 bases). Trimming cost V 10 bases and J 6 bases, with 25 bases left between them. The germline CDR1 and CDR2 sequences are LNHDA and SQIVND (reference sequence). CDR3 length: 16 amino acids. The CDR3 region has the DNA TGTGCCACCGCCCGGGACCGCGGAGATGAATTTCAGCCCCAGCATTTT. Translation gives CATARDRGDEFQPQHF.

This clonotype was counted a single time. The chain combines TRBV4-1 with TRBJ2-1; 10 positions agree with TRBD2. The CDR3 length is 16 residues. In germline, CDR1 is MGHRA, CDR2 YSYEKL. Losses at the gene ends were 0 bases for V and 12 bases for J; bases not matched to a gene: 11. CDR3 DNA: TGCGCCAGCAGCCAAGATAAGACTAGCGGGTTAAGCGGGCAGTTCTTC. Protein sequence: CASSQDKTSGLSGQFF.

This chain joins TRBV5-6 and TRBJ1-4; TRBD1 matches at 8 bases. V dropped 4 bases and J dropped 8; count of bases not matched to a gene: 10. The CDR3 totals 15 residues. Per the germline V gene, CDR1 is SGHDT and CDR2 is YYEEEE. CDR3 bases: TGTGCCAGCAGCGCGCAGGGGGCGACTATAGAAAAACTGTTTTTT. Translation gives CASSAQGATIEKLFF.

V and J are TRBV18 and TRBJ1-1; D not certain. In germline, CDR1 is KGHSH, CDR2 LQKENI. This CDR3 is 12 amino acids long. V lost 5 bases and J lost 5, with 9 bases in between. CDR3 DNA: TGTGCCAGCTCAACCGAGGCAACTGAAGCTTTCTTT. Protein sequence: CASSTEATEAFF.

Written as DNA, the CDR3 is TGTGCCAGCAGGGGGGTAGGTGGGCTAGCTTCCTACTACGAGCAGTACTTC. Its protein product is CASRGVGGLASYYEQYF. This chain uses TRBV6-1 with TRBJ2-7; D is possibly TRBD1 or TRBD2 (5 bases each). The CDR3 covers 17 residues. Trimming stripped 6 bases from V and 3 bases from J, with 24 bases between. Germline V gene data show CDR1 as MNHNS and CDR2 as SASEGT.

The chain couples TRBV3-1 to TRBJ1-1; no definite D call. The germline V and J ends were trimmed by 4 bases and 5 bases, with 11 bases remaining between them. CDR1 and CDR2 (germline): LGHDT, YNNKEL (reference sequence). This CDR3 has 13 residues. The CDR3 loop is CASSPASGTEAFF. CDR3 bases: TGTGCCAGCAGCCCTGCCAGTGGGACTGAAGCTTTCTTT.